Listed below are T cell receptor beta chains from one sample, sequenced in a study of blood T cell repertoires in COVID-19. Generated by immunoSEQ multiplex PCR, the TCRdb table keeps only in-frame clones and is missing some. The sample carries 130,000 to 150,000 clones, roughly 81% recorded once. Material for sequencing was peripheral blood. The receptors come from a human donor with acute or convalescent COVID-19. The donor label of this sample is uncertain. Each CDR3 is given with its conserved first and last residue. The order of the fields is V gene, J gene, D gene, clone size, CDR3 DNA, CDR3 protein. D genes are given only for firm matches. Clone size is not always given. Where it is, it says once, few, many or a class for expanded clones.

TRBV7-9	TRBJ1-6	TRBD1	NA	TGTGCCAGCAGCTTAGCCAGGGGGCTAAGCAATTCACCCCTCCACTTT	CASSLARGLSNSPLHF
TRBV6-5	TRBJ1-2	NA	once	TGTGCCACGTCTCGAGGAGGCTACACCTTC	CATSRGGYTF
TRBV19	TRBJ1-2	TRBD1	once	TGTGCCAGTAGTATCCTATCAGGACAGGGCGGAGGCTACACCTTC	CASSILSGQGGGYTF
TRBV19	TRBJ2-5	NA	few	TGTGCCAGTAATAGGGGGTCTCAAGAGACCCAGTACTTC	CASNRGSQETQYF
TRBV2	TRBJ1-1	NA	NA	TGTGCCAGCAGTGAAGATTGGGTATCCCGGGGTTTCTTT	CASSEDWVSRGFF
TRBV5-4	TRBJ1-1	TRBD1	few	TGTGCCAGCAGCTCGATACAGGGGGGGACTGAAGCTTTCTTT	CASSSIQGGTEAFF
TRBV18	TRBJ1-5	NA	NA	TGTGCCAGCTCAAGGGGAAGCAATCAGCCCCAGCATTTT	CASSRGSNQPQHF
TRBV28	TRBJ1-1	NA	NA	TGTGCCAGCACCCCTTCAAAGCCCACTGAAGCTTTCTTT	CASTPSKPTEAFF
TRBV10-2	TRBJ1-1	NA	NA	TGCGCCAGCAGTGATTGGACAGAGGGGACTGAAGCTTTCTTT	CASSDWTEGTEAFF
TRBV18	TRBJ2-2	TRBD1	NA	TGTGCCAGCTCACCCTCCGGGACAGGGTACCCGAACACCGGGGAGCTGTTTTTT	CASSPSGTGYPNTGELFF
TRBV12-5	TRBJ1-6	TRBD1	few	TGTGCTAGTGGACTGGGACAGGGTGGTTCACCCCTCCACTTT	CASGLGQGGSPLHF
TRBV4-1	TRBJ2-5	NA	NA	TGCGCCAGCAGCCTTACAGGCGGCTCGGAGACCCAGTACTTC	CASSLTGGSETQYF
TRBV2	TRBJ1-1	NA	NA	TGTGCCAGCAGTGCAATGAACACTGAAGCTTTCTTT	CASSAMNTEAFF
TRBV21-1	TRBJ2-1	NA	NA	NA	CASSNVGSGTGTYNEQFF
TRBV6-5	TRBJ1-1	NA	NA	TGTGCCAGCAGTTACCAGGCCTGGGCTGAAGCTTTCTTT	CASSYQAWAEAFF